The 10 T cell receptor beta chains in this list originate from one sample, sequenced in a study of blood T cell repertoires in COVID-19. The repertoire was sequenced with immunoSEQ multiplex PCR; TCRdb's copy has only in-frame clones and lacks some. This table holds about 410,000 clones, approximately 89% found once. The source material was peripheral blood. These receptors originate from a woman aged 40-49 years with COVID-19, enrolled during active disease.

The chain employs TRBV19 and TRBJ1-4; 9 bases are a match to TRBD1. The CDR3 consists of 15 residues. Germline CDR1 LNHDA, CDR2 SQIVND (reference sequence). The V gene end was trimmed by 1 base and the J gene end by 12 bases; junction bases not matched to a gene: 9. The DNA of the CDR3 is TGTGCCAGTAGTATAGTCGGGACAGGGCGCCCCGAACTGTTTTTT. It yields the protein CASSIVGTGRPELFF.

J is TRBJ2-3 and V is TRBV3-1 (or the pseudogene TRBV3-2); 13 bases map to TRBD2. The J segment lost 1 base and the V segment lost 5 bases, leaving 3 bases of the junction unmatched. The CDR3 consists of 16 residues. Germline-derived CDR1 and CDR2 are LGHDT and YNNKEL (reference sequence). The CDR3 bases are TGTGCCAGCAGCGCGGGACTAGCGGGACGCACAGATACGCAGTATTTT. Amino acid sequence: CASSAGLAGRTDTQYF.

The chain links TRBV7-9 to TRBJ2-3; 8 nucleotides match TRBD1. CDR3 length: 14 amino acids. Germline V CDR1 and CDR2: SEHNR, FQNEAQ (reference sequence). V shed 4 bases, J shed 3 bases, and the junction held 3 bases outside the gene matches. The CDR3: CASSYGQGTDTQYF. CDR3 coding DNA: TGTGCCAGCAGCTACGGACAGGGAACAGATACGCAGTATTTT.

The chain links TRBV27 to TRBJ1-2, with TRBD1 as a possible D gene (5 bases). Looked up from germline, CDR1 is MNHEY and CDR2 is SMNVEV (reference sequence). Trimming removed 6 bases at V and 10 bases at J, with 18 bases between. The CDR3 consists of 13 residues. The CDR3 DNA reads TGTGCCAGCAGCCCTCAGGGTCCCGGGTCCTACACCTTC. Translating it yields CASSPQGPGSYTF.

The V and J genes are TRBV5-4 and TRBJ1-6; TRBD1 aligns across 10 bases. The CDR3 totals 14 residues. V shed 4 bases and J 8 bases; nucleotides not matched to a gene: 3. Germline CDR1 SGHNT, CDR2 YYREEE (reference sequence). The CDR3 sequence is CASSLDRGDSPLHF. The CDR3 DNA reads TGTGCCAGCAGCCTGGACAGGGGGGATTCACCCCTCCACTTT.

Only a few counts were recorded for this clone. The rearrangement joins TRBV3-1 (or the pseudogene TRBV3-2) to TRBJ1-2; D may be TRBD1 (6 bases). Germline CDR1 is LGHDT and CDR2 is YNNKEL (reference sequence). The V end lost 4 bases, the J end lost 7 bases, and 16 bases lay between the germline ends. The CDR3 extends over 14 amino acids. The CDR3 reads CASSLDQGTIGYTF. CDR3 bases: TGTGCCAGCAGCCTCGACCAGGGGACTATTGGCTACACCTTC.

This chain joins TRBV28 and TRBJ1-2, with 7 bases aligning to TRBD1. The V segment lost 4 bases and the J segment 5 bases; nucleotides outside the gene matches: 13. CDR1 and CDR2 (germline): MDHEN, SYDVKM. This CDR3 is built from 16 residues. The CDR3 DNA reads TGTGCCAGCAGTTCCGGGACGACAGGGAGAGGTTATGGCTACACCTTC. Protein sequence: CASSSGTTGRGYGYTF.

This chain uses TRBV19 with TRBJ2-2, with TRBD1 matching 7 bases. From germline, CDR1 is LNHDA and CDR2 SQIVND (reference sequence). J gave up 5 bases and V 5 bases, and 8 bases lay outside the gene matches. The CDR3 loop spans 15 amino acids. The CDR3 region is CASSSDRVGTGELFF. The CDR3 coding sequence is TGTGCCAGTAGTTCAGACAGGGTGGGGACCGGGGAGCTGTTTTTT. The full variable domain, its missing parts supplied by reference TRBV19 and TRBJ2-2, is DGGITQSPKYLFRKEGQNVTLSCEQNLNHDAMYWYRQDPGQGLRLIYYSQIVNDFQKGDIAEGYSVSREKKESFPLTVTSAQKNPTAFYLCASSSDRVGTGELFFGEGSRLTVL.

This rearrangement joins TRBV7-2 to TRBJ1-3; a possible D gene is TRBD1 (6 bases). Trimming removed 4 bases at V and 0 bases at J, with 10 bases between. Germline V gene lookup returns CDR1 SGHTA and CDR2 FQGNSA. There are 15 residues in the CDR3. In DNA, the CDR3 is TGTGCCAGCAGCTGGGGGCCGAGCTCTGGAAACACCATATATTTT. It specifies CASSWGPSSGNTIYF.

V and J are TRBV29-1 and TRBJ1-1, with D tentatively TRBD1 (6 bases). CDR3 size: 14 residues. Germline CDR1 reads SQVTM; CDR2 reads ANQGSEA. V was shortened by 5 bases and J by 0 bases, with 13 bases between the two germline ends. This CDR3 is CSVTRTVLNTEAFF. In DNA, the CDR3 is TGCAGCGTTACACGGACAGTCTTGAACACTGAAGCTTTCTTT.